The entry below gives a single T cell receptor beta chain sequence along with its context. The antigen is not known. The data were taken from a study of T-cell reconstitution after alpha-beta-depleted transplantation in children. It was with unique molecular identifiers that the TCRbeta library was prepared. TCRdb passed the PCR reads through MiXCR, listing each CDR3 protein once. The table has approximately 980,000 distinct CDR3 sequences, about 26% seen once; the top ten hold roughly 28%. Study observations and caveats: Several hundred expanded graft clones reportedly gave rise to the alpha-beta T cells present about two months after transplant. Surviving recipient cells, namely T cells and thymic progenitors, were the source of high day-60 TCRbeta diversity in some patients. From newly produced T cells came most of the T-cell counts and diversity one year after transplant.

The receptor was isolated from a boy in the first two years of life who had a stem cell transplant for SCID, so the T cells may come from the graft donor. Sequences were derived from PBMCs, mostly from graft donor cells, sampled 360 days after TCRalphabeta/CD19-depleted stem cell transplant.

DNA for the CDR3: TGTGCCAGCAGCCCCGCCGGGACCCTAAGGGGCACTGAAGCTTTCTTT. The encoded protein is CASSPAGTLRGTEAFF. The chain uses TRBV7-8 and TRBJ1-1; D is possibly TRBD1 (5 bases). This CDR3 has 16 residues. The germline V gene has CDR1 SGHVS and CDR2 FQNEAQ. Trimming removed 5 bases from V and 4 bases from J, with 20 bases in between. The complete variable domain, with remaining parts taken from reference TRBV7-8 and TRBJ1-1, reads GAGVSQSPRYKVAKRGQDVALRCDPISGHVSLFWYQQALGQGPEFLTYFQNEAQLDKSGLPSDRFFAERPEGSVSTLKIQRTQQEDSAVYLCASSPAGTLRGTEAFFGQGTRLTVV.